This T cell receptor (beta chain) was captured in a study of blood T cell repertoires in COVID-19. Looking at the study overall: The samples span acute and convalescent COVID-19 from the United States, Italy and Spain.

The CDR3 spans 14 residues. The germline V and J ends were trimmed by 0 bases and 10 bases, with 14 bases remaining between them. Per germline, CDR1 SGHNT and CDR2 YYREEE (reference sequence). Authors' processing steps: Reference gene primer amplification yielded estimated nucleated cell counts. Assay used: immunoSEQ multiplex PCR; TCRdb lists only in-frame clones, some missing. That table furnishes V, J and clone size, whereas the DNA furnished D and trimming. The repertoire holds about 170,000 clones, around 84% seen once, with roughly 14% in the top ten. Source material: peripheral blood. The TCR sequence derives from a woman in her 70s with COVID-19, enrolled during active disease. The chain uses TRBV5-4 and TRBJ2-1; D is perhaps TRBD1 (5 bases). The CDR3 DNA reads TGTGCCAGCAGCTTGGGATCAGGGCGACAAGAGCAGTTCTTC. Its protein is CASSLGSGRQEQFF.